The rows below give T cell receptor beta chains drawn from one sample of a study of identical twins. One entry per CDR3 protein results from TCRdb running MiXCR on the 5' RACE reads. The table shows around 240,000 distinct CDR3 sequences, with about 10% occurring only once. Sequencing was carried out using memory T cells sorted from blood. These receptors were collected from a man aged 50 to 59 in good health. Both conserved end residues are part of each CDR3. The order of the fields is CDR3 protein, CDR3 DNA, V gene, J gene, clone size, D gene. The D gene is left open where the match is weak. Clone size is not always given. Where it is, it says once, few, many or a class for expanded clones.

cdr3_aa: CASSSVSGGKMNTEAFF; cdr3_nt: TGTGCCAGCAGCTCCGTTTCGGGAGGAAAGATGAACACTGAAGCTTTCTTT; v_call: TRBV11-2; j_call: TRBJ1-1; clone_size: -; d_call: -
cdr3_aa: CASRGTETYEQYF; cdr3_nt: TGTGCCAGCAGGGGGACAGAGACCTACGAGCAGTACTTC; v_call: TRBV28; j_call: TRBJ2-7; clone_size: many; d_call: TRBD1
cdr3_aa: CASSQATNEKLFF; cdr3_nt: TGCGCCAGCAGCCAAGCGACAAATGAAAAACTGTTTTTT; v_call: TRBV4-3; j_call: TRBJ1-4; clone_size: once; d_call: -
cdr3_aa: CASSLALAEQFF; cdr3_nt: TGTGCCAGCAGTTTGGCACTAGCGGAGCAGTTCTTC; v_call: TRBV12-3/TRBV12-4; j_call: TRBJ2-1; clone_size: -; d_call: TRBD2
cdr3_aa: CASSPVRDEQYF; cdr3_nt: TGTGCCAGCTCACCAGTCAGAGACGAGCAGTACTTC; v_call: TRBV18; j_call: TRBJ2-7; clone_size: many; d_call: -
cdr3_aa: CSVETLNTEAFF; cdr3_nt: TGCAGCGTTGAAACGTTGAACACTGAAGCTTTCTTT; v_call: TRBV29-1; j_call: TRBJ1-1; clone_size: few; d_call: -
cdr3_aa: CASSRLGGEQYF; cdr3_nt: TGCGCCAGCAGCCGCCTCGGGGGGGAGCAGTACTTC; v_call: TRBV5-1; j_call: TRBJ2-7; clone_size: many; d_call: TRBD2
cdr3_aa: CSARDFRGAASGGAQETQYF; cdr3_nt: TGCAGTGCTAGAGATTTCAGGGGAGCGGCTAGCGGGGGGGCCCAAGAGACCCAGTACTTC; v_call: TRBV20-1; j_call: TRBJ2-5; clone_size: many; d_call: TRBD2
cdr3_aa: CAISESRPGQVWVESSYEQYF; cdr3_nt: TGTGCCATCAGTGAGTCTAGGCCGGGACAGGTGTGGGTGGAAAGTTCCTACGAGCAGTACTTC; v_call: TRBV10-3; j_call: TRBJ2-7; clone_size: -; d_call: TRBD1
cdr3_aa: CASSQGPTEDTQYF; cdr3_nt: TGTGCCAGCAGTCAGGGGCCCACAGAAGATACGCAGTATTTT; v_call: TRBV6-1; j_call: TRBJ2-3; clone_size: -; d_call: -
cdr3_aa: CASNTADNTGELFF; cdr3_nt: TGTGCCAGCAACACGGCGGATAACACCGGGGAGCTGTTTTTT; v_call: TRBV7-3; j_call: TRBJ2-2; clone_size: once; d_call: -
cdr3_aa: CASSGTTSSYEQYF; cdr3_nt: TGTGCCAGCAGTGGGACGACGAGCTCCTACGAGCAGTACTTC; v_call: TRBV7-2; j_call: TRBJ2-7; clone_size: many; d_call: -
cdr3_aa: CASSSGQEVAGVGYNEQFF; cdr3_nt: TGTGCCAGCAGTTCGGGACAGGAAGTAGCGGGAGTGGGCTACAATGAGCAGTTCTTC; v_call: TRBV12-3/TRBV12-4; j_call: TRBJ2-1; clone_size: -; d_call: -
cdr3_aa: CASSVAGDREQYF; cdr3_nt: TGTGCCAGCAGTGTAGCGGGGGACCGGGAGCAGTACTTC; v_call: TRBV11-3; j_call: TRBJ2-7; clone_size: -; d_call: TRBD2
cdr3_aa: CASSLGYSYEQYF; cdr3_nt: TGCGCCAGCAGCTTAGGATACTCCTACGAGCAGTACTTC; v_call: TRBV5-1; j_call: TRBJ2-7; clone_size: many; d_call: -
cdr3_aa: CASSQGLAGATDTQYF; cdr3_nt: TGCGCCAGCAGCCAGGGACTAGCGGGAGCAACAGATACGCAGTATTTT; v_call: TRBV5-1; j_call: TRBJ2-3; clone_size: many; d_call: TRBD2
cdr3_aa: CASTPGRTYEQYF; cdr3_nt: TGTGCCAGCACCCCCGGACGGACCTACGAGCAGTACTTC; v_call: TRBV12-3/TRBV12-4; j_call: TRBJ2-7; clone_size: many; d_call: -
cdr3_aa: CASSPQGPRETQYF; cdr3_nt: TGCGCCAGCAGCCCCCAGGGACCGCGGGAGACCCAGTACTTC; v_call: TRBV4-1; j_call: TRBJ2-5; clone_size: few; d_call: -
cdr3_aa: CASRHLGDTQYF; cdr3_nt: TGCGCCAGCAGACATCTGGGAGATACGCAGTATTTT; v_call: TRBV5-1; j_call: TRBJ2-3; clone_size: few; d_call: -
cdr3_aa: CAQGELEQFF; cdr3_nt: TGTGCGCAGGGGGAGCTTGAGCAGTTCTTC; v_call: TRBV12-3/TRBV12-4; j_call: TRBJ2-1; clone_size: -; d_call: TRBD1
cdr3_aa: CASSDGLAGGTDTQYF; cdr3_nt: TGCGCCAGCAGCGACGGACTAGCGGGGGGCACAGATACGCAGTATTTT; v_call: TRBV4-1; j_call: TRBJ2-3; clone_size: -; d_call: TRBD2
cdr3_aa: CASSAFGADQETQYF; cdr3_nt: TGTGCCAGCAGCGCCTTTGGCGCGGACCAAGAGACCCAGTACTTC; v_call: TRBV4-2; j_call: TRBJ2-5; clone_size: -; d_call: -
cdr3_aa: CASSIAGEEAYNEQFF; cdr3_nt: TGTGCCAGCAGCATAGCGGGAGAGGAGGCCTACAATGAGCAGTTCTTC; v_call: TRBV4-2; j_call: TRBJ2-1; clone_size: many; d_call: TRBD2
cdr3_aa: CASSRTGGDTQYF; cdr3_nt: TGTGCCAGCAGCCGGACAGGGGGGGATACGCAGTATTTT; v_call: TRBV5-8; j_call: TRBJ2-3; clone_size: many; d_call: TRBD1
cdr3_aa: CSASPPARGAWGTDTQYF; cdr3_nt: TGCAGTGCTAGTCCCCCCGCCCGGGGGGCCTGGGGCACAGATACGCAGTATTTT; v_call: TRBV20-1; j_call: TRBJ2-3; clone_size: many; d_call: -
cdr3_aa: CASSSSGRTREQFF; cdr3_nt: TGTGCCAGTAGCTCTAGCGGGAGAACGAGGGAGCAGTTCTTC; v_call: TRBV19; j_call: TRBJ2-1; clone_size: few; d_call: TRBD2
cdr3_aa: CASLKTGDGYNEQFF; cdr3_nt: TGCGCCAGCCTGAAGACAGGGGACGGCTACAATGAGCAGTTCTTC; v_call: TRBV5-1; j_call: TRBJ2-1; clone_size: -; d_call: TRBD1
cdr3_aa: CASSPTNTYEQYF; cdr3_nt: TGTGCCAGCAGCCCAACCAACACTTACGAGCAGTACTTC; v_call: TRBV14; j_call: TRBJ2-7; clone_size: many; d_call: -
cdr3_aa: CASSVEVGSPELAKNIQYF; cdr3_nt: TGTGCCAGCAGCGTAGAGGTCGGATCTCCAGAGTTAGCCAAAAACATTCAGTACTTC; v_call: TRBV9; j_call: TRBJ2-4; clone_size: many; d_call: -
cdr3_aa: CSARRQAINQPQHF; cdr3_nt: TGCAGTGCCCGTAGACAGGCCATCAATCAGCCCCAGCATTTT; v_call: TRBV20-1; j_call: TRBJ1-5; clone_size: many; d_call: -
cdr3_aa: CASSLAPPGTGNGELFF; cdr3_nt: TGTGCTAGCAGCTTAGCTCCCCCCGGGACAGGGAACGGGGAGCTGTTTTTT; v_call: TRBV7-7; j_call: TRBJ2-2; clone_size: few; d_call: TRBD1
cdr3_aa: CASTELGGLQYF; cdr3_nt: TGTGCCAGCACAGAATTGGGAGGATTACAGTACTTC; v_call: TRBV6-1; j_call: TRBJ2-7; clone_size: few; d_call: -
cdr3_aa: CASSTGRALLNTEAFF; cdr3_nt: TGTGCCAGCAGTACAGGGCGAGCCTTACTGAACACTGAAGCTTTCTTT; v_call: TRBV5-5; j_call: TRBJ1-1; clone_size: many; d_call: -
cdr3_aa: CASQGADTDTQYF; cdr3_nt: TGTGCCAGCCAGGGAGCGGACACAGATACGCAGTATTTT; v_call: TRBV7-6; j_call: TRBJ2-3; clone_size: -; d_call: -
cdr3_aa: CASSYSLGETEAFF; cdr3_nt: TGTGCCAGCAGTTACTCGCTCGGGGAAACTGAAGCTTTCTTT; v_call: TRBV6-5; j_call: TRBJ1-1; clone_size: -; d_call: -
cdr3_aa: CASSLGNGQRNSPLHF; cdr3_nt: TGTGCCAGCAGCTTAGGCAACGGACAGAGAAATTCACCCCTCCACTTT; v_call: TRBV7-8; j_call: TRBJ1-6; clone_size: few; d_call: -
cdr3_aa: CASVGGVGTEAFF; cdr3_nt: TGTGCCAGCGTAGGGGGCGTGGGTACTGAAGCTTTCTTT; v_call: TRBV25-1; j_call: TRBJ1-1; clone_size: many; d_call: TRBD1
cdr3_aa: CSARAIYTGELFF; cdr3_nt: TGCAGTGCTAGAGCGATTTACACCGGGGAGCTGTTTTTT; v_call: TRBV20-1; j_call: TRBJ2-2; clone_size: few; d_call: -
cdr3_aa: CASSQVRGAGELFF; cdr3_nt: TGTGCCAGCAGCCAAGTTAGGGGCGCCGGGGAGCTGTTTTTT; v_call: TRBV14; j_call: TRBJ2-2; clone_size: -; d_call: -
cdr3_aa: CASSPASFRTDTQYF; cdr3_nt: TGTGCCAGTAGCCCCGCAAGTTTTCGCACAGATACGCAGTATTTT; v_call: TRBV19; j_call: TRBJ2-3; clone_size: few; d_call: -
cdr3_aa: CASRRASGQGTTGELFF; cdr3_nt: TGTGCCAGCAGACGAGCCTCGGGACAGGGGACCACCGGGGAGCTGTTTTTT; v_call: TRBV7-2; j_call: TRBJ2-2; clone_size: -; d_call: TRBD1
cdr3_aa: CASSSWDSPLHF; cdr3_nt: TGTGCCAGCAGTTCGTGGGATTCACCCCTCCACTTT; v_call: TRBV28; j_call: TRBJ1-6; clone_size: many; d_call: -
cdr3_aa: CASRSGSDTQYF; cdr3_nt: TGTGCCAGCAGGAGCGGGTCCGATACGCAGTATTTT; v_call: TRBV6-6; j_call: TRBJ2-3; clone_size: few; d_call: -
cdr3_aa: CASSKDRASGANVLTF; cdr3_nt: TGTGCCAGCAGCAAGGACAGGGCCTCTGGGGCCAACGTCCTGACTTTC; v_call: TRBV2; j_call: TRBJ2-6; clone_size: few; d_call: TRBD1